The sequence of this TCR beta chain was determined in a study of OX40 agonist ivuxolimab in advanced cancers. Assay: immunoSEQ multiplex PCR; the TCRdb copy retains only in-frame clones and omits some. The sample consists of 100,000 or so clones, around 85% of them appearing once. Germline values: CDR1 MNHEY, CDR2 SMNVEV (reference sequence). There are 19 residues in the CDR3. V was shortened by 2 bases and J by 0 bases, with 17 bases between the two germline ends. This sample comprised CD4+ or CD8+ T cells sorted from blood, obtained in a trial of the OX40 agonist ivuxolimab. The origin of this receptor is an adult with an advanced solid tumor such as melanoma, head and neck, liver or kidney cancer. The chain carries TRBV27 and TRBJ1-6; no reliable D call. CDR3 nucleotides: TGTGCCAGCAGTTTAAAAGGAAACCCCGGGAGCTCCTATAATTCACCCCTCCACTTT. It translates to CASSLKGNPGSSYNSPLHF.